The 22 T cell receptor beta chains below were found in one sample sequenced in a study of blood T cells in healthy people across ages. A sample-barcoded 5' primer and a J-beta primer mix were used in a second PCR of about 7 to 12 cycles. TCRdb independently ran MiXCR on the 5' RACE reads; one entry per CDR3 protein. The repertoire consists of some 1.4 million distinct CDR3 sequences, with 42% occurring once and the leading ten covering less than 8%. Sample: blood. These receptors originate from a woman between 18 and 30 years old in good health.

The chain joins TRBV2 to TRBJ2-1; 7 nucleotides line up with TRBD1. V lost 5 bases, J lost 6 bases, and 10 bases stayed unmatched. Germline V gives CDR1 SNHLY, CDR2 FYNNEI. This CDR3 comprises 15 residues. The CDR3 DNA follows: TGTGCCAGCAGTTACGACAGGGCAGTGGGCAATGAGCAGTTCTTC. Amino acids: CASSYDRAVGNEQFF. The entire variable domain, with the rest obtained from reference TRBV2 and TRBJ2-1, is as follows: EPEVTQTPSHQVTQMGQEVILRCVPISNHLYFYWYRQILGQKVEFLVSFYNNEISEKSEIFDDQFSVERPDGSNFTLKIRSTKLEDSAMYFCASSYDRAVGNEQFFGPGTRLTVL.

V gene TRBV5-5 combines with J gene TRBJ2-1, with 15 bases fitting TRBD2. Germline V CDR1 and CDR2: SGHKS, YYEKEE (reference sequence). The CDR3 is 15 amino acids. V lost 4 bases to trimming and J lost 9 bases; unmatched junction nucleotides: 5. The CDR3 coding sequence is TGTGCCAGCAGCACGGGACTAGCGGGGGGTCGTGAGCAGTTCTTC. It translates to CASSTGLAGGREQFF. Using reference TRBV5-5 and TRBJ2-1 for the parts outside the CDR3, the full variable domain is DAGVTQSPTHLIKTRGQQVTLRCSPISGHKSVSWYQQVLGQGPQFIFQYYEKEERGRGNFPDRFSARQFPNYSSELNVNALLLGDSALYLCASSTGLAGGREQFFGPGTRLTVL.

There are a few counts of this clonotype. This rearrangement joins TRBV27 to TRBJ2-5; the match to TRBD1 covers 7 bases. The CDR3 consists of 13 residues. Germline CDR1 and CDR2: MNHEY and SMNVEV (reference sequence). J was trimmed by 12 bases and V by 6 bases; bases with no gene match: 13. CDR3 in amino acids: CASSYYTGDGKYF. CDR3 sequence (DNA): TGTGCCAGCAGCTACTACACAGGGGATGGGAAGTACTTC.

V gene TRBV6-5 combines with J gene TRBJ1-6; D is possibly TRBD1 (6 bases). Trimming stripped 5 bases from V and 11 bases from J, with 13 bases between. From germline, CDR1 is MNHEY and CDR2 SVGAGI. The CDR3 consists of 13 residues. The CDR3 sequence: CASSTGTSTPLHF. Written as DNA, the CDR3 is TGTGCCAGCAGTACCGGGACATCCACACCCCTCCACTTT.

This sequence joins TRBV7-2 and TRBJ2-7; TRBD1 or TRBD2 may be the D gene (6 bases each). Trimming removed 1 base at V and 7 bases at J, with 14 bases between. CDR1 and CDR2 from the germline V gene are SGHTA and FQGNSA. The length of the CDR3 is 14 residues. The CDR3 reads CASSLGGGLGEQYF. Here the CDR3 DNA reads TGTGCCAGCAGCTTAGGAGGGGGACTGGGGGAGCAGTACTTC.

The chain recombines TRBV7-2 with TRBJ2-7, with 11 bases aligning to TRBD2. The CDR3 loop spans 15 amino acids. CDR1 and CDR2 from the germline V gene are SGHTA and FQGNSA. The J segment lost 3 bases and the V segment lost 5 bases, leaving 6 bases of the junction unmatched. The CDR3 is CASSASGTSGYEQYF. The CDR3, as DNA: TGTGCCAGCAGCGCCTCCGGGACTAGCGGCTACGAGCAGTACTTC.

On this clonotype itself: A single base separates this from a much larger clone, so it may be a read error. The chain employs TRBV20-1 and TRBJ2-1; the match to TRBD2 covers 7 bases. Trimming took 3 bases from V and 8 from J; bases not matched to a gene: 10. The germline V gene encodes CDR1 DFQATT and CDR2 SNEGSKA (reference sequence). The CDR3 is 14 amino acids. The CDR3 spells CSARVLGRGDEQFF. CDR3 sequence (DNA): TGCAGTGCTAGGGTTTTGGGGAGGGGTGATGAGCAGTTCTTC.

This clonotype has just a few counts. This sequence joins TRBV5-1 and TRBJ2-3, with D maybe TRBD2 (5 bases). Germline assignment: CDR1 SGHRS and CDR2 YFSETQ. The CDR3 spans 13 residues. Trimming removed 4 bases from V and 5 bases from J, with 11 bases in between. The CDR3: CASSHGLQDTQYF. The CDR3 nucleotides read TGCGCCAGCAGCCATGGACTCCAAGATACGCAGTATTTT.

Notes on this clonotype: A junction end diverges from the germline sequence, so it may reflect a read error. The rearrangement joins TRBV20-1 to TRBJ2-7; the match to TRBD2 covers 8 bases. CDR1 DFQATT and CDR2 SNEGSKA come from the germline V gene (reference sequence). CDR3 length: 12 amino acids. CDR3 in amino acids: CSATSDTYEQYF. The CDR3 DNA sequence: TGCAGTGCGACTAGCGACACCTATGAGCAGTACTTC.

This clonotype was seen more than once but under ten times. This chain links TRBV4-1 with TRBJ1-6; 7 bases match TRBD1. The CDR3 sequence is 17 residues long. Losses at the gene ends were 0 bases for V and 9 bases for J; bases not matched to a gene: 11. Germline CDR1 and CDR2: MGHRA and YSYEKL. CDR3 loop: CASSQDGRGQATSPLHF. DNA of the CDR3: TGCGCCAGCAGCCAAGATGGCCGAGGACAGGCCACTTCACCCCTCCACTTT.

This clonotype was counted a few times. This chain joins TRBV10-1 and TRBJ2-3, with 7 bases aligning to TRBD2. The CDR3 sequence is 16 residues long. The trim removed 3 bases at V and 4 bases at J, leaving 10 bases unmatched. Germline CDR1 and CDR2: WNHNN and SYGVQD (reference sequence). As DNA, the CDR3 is TGCGCCAGCAGTGAAAGAGCGGGACCGTGGTCAGATACGCAGTATTTT. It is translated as CASSERAGPWSDTQYF.

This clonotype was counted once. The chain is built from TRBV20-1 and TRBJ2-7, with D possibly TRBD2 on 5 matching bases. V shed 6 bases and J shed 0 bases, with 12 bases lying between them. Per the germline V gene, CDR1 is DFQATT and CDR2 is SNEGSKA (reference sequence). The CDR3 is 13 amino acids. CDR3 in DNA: TGCAGTGCGGAATGGGAGAGCTCCTACGAGCAGTACTTC. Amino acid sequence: CSAEWESSYEQYF.

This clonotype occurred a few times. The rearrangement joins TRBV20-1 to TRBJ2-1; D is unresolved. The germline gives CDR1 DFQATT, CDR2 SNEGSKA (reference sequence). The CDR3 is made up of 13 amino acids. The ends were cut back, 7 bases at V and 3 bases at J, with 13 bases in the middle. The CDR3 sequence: CSVRAANYNEQFF. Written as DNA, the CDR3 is TGCAGTGTCCGCGCGGCCAACTACAATGAGCAGTTCTTC.

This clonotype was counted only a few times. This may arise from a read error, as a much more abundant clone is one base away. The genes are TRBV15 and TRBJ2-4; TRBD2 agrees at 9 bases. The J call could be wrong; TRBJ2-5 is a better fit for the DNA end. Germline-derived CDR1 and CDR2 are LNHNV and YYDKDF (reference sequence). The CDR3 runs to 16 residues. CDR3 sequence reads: CATSRGVTSGQETQYF. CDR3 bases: TGTGCCACCAGCAGAGGTGTGACTAGCGGCCAAGAGACCCAGTACTTC.

The CDR3 protein is CASSQMGQGHNYGYTF. The CDR3 bases are TGTGCCAGCAGTCAGATGGGACAGGGGCATAACTATGGCTACACCTTC. The J gene is TRBJ1-2, the V gene TRBV12-3 or TRBV12-4; 10 bases are a match to TRBD1. The CDR3 sequence is 16 residues long. V was pared by 5 bases and J by 1 base, with 7 bases of the junction left unmatched.

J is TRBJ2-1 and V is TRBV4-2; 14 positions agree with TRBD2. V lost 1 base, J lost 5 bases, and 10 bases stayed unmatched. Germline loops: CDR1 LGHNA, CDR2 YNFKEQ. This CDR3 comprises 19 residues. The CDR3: CASSQARGLAGASNNEQFF. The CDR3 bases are TGTGCCAGCAGCCAAGCCAGGGGACTAGCGGGAGCTTCAAACAATGAGCAGTTCTTC.

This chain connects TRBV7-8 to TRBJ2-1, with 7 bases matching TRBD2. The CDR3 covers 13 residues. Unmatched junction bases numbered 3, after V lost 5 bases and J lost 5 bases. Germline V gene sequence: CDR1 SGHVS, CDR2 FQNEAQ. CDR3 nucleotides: TGTGCCAGCAGCATGGGGAGGGACAATGAGCAGTTCTTC. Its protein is CASSMGRDNEQFF.

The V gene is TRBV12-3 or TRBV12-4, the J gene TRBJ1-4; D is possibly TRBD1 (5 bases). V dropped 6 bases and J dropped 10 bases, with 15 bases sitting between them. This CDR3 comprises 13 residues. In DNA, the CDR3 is TGTGCCAGCAGCGGGACTAATGGTGGAAAACTGTTTTTT. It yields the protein CASSGTNGGKLFF.

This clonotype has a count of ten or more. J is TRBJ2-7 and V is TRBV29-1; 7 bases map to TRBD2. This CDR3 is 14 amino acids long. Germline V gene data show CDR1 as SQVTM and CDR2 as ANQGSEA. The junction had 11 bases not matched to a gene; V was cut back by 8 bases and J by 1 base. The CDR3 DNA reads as TGCAGCACCCTCACGGGACTAAATTCCTACGAGCAGTACTTC. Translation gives CSTLTGLNSYEQYF.

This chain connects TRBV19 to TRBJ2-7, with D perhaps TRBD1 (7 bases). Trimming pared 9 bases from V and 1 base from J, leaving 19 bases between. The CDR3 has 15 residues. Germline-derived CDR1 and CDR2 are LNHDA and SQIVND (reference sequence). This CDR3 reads CASLNGRGQSYEQYF. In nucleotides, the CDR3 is TGTGCCAGCCTCAATGGGCGGGGACAGTCCTACGAGCAGTACTTC. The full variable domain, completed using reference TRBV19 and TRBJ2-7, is DGGITQSPKYLFRKEGQNVTLSCEQNLNHDAMYWYRQDPGQGLRLIYYSQIVNDFQKGDIAEGYSVSREKKESFPLTVTSAQKNPTAFYLCASLNGRGQSYEQYFGPGTRLTVT.

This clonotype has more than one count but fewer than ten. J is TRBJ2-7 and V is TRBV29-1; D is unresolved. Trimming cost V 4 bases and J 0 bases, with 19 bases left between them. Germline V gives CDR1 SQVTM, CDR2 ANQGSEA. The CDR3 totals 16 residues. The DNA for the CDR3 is TGCAGCGTTGTAGGGTCTAGTAGTAAGAGCTCCTACGAGCAGTACTTC. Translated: CSVVGSSSKSSYEQYF.

The chain's CDR3 is CASSLSFTSGDTQYF. Here the CDR3 DNA reads TGCGCCAGCAGCTTATCTTTCACTTCGGGAGATACGCAGTATTTT. The gene calls are TRBV5-1 and TRBJ2-3; D is unclear. Germline CDR1 SGHRS, CDR2 YFSETQ. There are 15 residues in the CDR3. V shed 2 bases and J shed 5 bases, with 15 bases lying between them.